This TCR beta chain was captured in a study of shared clonotypes between healthy human individuals (dated by TCRdb to the early 2020s). Notes on the research overall: The cohort included three men and a couple of women between 18 and 49 years of age. Different laboratories and diverse techniques were used to prepare libraries and sequence TCR repertoires, to increase sequencing depth and limit assay-specific biases. For each donor, CD4 naive and CD4 memory were each run on three plates, CD8 naive on two plates, and CD8 memory on one plate. Each donor's leukapheresis produced roughly between roughly 0.85 and 10 billion PBMCs. The study deeply sequenced blood TCR repertoires of several healthy adults to estimate repertoire size and the extent of clonotype sharing between individuals. General findings and caveats noted by the study authors: Sampling was restricted to blood, and TCR repertoires in tissue are likely to differ from TCR repertoires in blood. Naive subsets generally had larger estimated clonotype richness than memory subsets did. Sharing across several donors was observed for about 4.8% of naive CD4, 3% to 3.5% of naive CD8, about 2.5% of memory CD4, and approximately 0.41% of memory CD8 clonotypes. Compared with non-shared clonotypes, the clonotypes found in all four sorted-subset donors had higher generation probabilities. Rarefaction of sorted-subset datasets indicated incomplete sequencing despite the large sequencing depth. Based on pairwise subsampling, the degree of clonotype sharing among donors was expected to be affected by sequencing depth. Because the study included a small number of donors, the genetic and exposure-history diversity represented was limited.

For the CD8 naive samples, CD45RO-negative cells were positively selected for CCR7, yielding a CD45RA+CCR7+ population from which TemRA cells were excluded. Healthy HIV-negative adults with no recently reported acute infections or vaccinations were included as donors. All donors were Caucasian adults living in Nashville, Tennessee, USA. Blood was collected by leukapheresis, and PBMCs were isolated by Ficoll-Histopaque density gradient centrifugation and then cryopreserved in liquid nitrogen vapor phase. Analytical flow cytometry was used to check the purity and quantity of each magnetically sorted T cell population. Each sorted fraction had its genomic DNA isolated and then quantified by UV absorbance on a Nanodrop 2000c. The CDR3 measures 18 amino acids from cysteine to phenylalanine. The CDR3 DNA has 54 bases and is translated from base 1. The germline V gene (reference sequence) gives CDR1 as LNHNV and CDR2 as YYDKDF. Cut back by 5 bases and 3 bases, the V and J ends lie 25 bases apart.

Regarding this clone: This receptor's antigen is unknown. No base quality values were provided; no much bigger clone lies one nucleotide off.

Using the deep immunoSEQ assay, TCR CDR3 regions were amplified from genomic DNA by multiplex PCR. Extracted genomic DNA from each cell subset was spread evenly across all wells of several immunoSEQ 96-well plates, with each plate serving as a replicate. Each replicate PCR for sorted subsets received about 200 ng genomic DNA, equal to about 29,000 T cell genomes. Purified libraries were measured with a Qubit 3.0 fluorometer, size-checked on a Bioanalyzer 2100, and measured again with the KAPA Library Quantification kit. Every immunoSEQ 96-well plate was sequenced on a dedicated single-read 150-cycle Illumina NextSeq 550 flow cell. As for the original processing: Because only junctional sequences without quality scores were contained in the immunoSEQ output, filtering matching that applied to full-length reads could not be performed. Sequences were annotated with PyIR, a Python wrapper for IgBLAST v1.9, and V/J genes and CDR3 were assigned using IMGT germline references. Any read was removed if the V/J assignment was weak (E-value above 1e-6), the CDR3 was missing, or the read contained stop codons, out-of-frame junctions, or ambiguous translated residues. V3J clonotypes were defined by identical inferred V gene, J gene, and CDR3 amino acid sequence. The percentage overlap between two repertoires was calculated by dividing the number of shared unique clonotypes by the size of the smaller repertoire. Richness of each repertoire was evaluated using RTK rarefaction, the Chao1 estimator, and Recon v2.1 estimates of unobserved clonotypes. OLGA was used to compute generation probabilities for all TCRbeta clonotypes that the gDNA method yielded from a few donors. TCRdb's version of the immuneACCESS table is confined to in-frame rearrangements and falls short of the full clone set. An unresolved V gene accounts for under half of the shortfall where checked; the remainder is of unknown origin. V, J and clone size reflect that table, while D and trimming were determined from the DNA. Within this sample are fewer than 1 million clones, with about 97% of them counted one time only. The top ten clonotypes cover about 0.25% of the sample.

In this chain, TRBV15 is recombined with TRBJ1-2; a tentative D match to TRBD1 spans 5 bases. The material sequenced was naive CD8+ T cells sorted from blood. The cell subset or site label here, explained by the study, means: CD45RA+CCR7+. This clonotype was sampled from a man younger than 40 in good health. The DNA sequence is as follows: TGTGCCACCAGCGAAACCAGGGCGAGGTATTCGGGGTACTATGGCTACACCTTC. The resulting protein is CATSETRARYSGYYGYTF. The full variable domain, with segments outside the CDR3 supplied by the reference TRBV15 and TRBJ1-2 proteins, appears as DAMVIQNPRYQVTQFGKPVTLSCSQTLNHNVMYWYQQKSSQAPKLLFHYYDKDFNNEADTPDNFQSRRPNTSFCFLDIRSPGLGDTAMYLCATSETRARYSGYYGYTFGSGTRLTVV.